The clone carrying this T cell receptor beta chain was recorded many times. This CDR3 has 14 amino acids. The V end was cut by 7 bases, the J end by 6 bases, with 20 bases between. Looked up from germline, CDR1 is SGHRS and CDR2 is YFSETQ. These data belong to a study of blood T cells in healthy people across ages. Combining a sample-barcoded 5' primer with a J-beta primer mix, a second PCR ran for roughly 7 to 12 cycles. CDR3-containing paired-end reads numbered at least 3 million in each sample. Each CDR3 protein gets one entry after TCRdb re-called the 5' RACE reads with MiXCR. The table has hundreds of thousands of distinct CDR3 sequences, under 30% seen once.

This rearrangement joins TRBV5-1 to TRBJ2-7, with D possibly matching TRBD1 (5 bases). This sequence originates from a woman over 75 in good health. The sample was blood. The CDR3 region is CASSHRPAFAEQYF. CDR3 in DNA: TGCGCCAGCTCTCACAGGCCTGCGTTCGCCGAGCAGTACTTC.